These T cell receptor beta chains were read from a single sample in a study of cytomegalovirus exposure and HLA in healthy donors. Profiling relied on immunoSEQ multiplex PCR, and the TCRdb table lists in-frame clones only, not all of them. The sample includes about 210,000 clones, over 60% of them seen just once. The sequenced sample was PBMCs. The receptors stem from a male donor in good health and CMV-seronegative. Both conserved end residues are part of each CDR3. Each record gives: clone size, D gene, V gene, J gene, CDR3 protein, CDR3 DNA. The D gene is left open where the match is weak. Clone size is given for some rows only: seen once, a few or many times, or a class if the clone is expanded.

.	TRBD1	TRBV7-8	TRBJ2-2	CASRFDRVTGELFF	TGTGCCAGCAGATTCGACAGGGTCACCGGGGAGCTGTTTTTT
.	TRBD2	TRBV10-3	TRBJ2-2	CAIKPGLAVPGDTGELFF	TGTGCCATCAAACCGGGACTAGCGGTTCCCGGGGACACCGGGGAGCTGTTTTTT
.	.	TRBV27	TRBJ1-5	CASSLAGEYSNQPQHF	TGTGCCAGCAGTTTGGCGGGGGAATATAGCAATCAGCCCCAGCATTTT
.	TRBD1	TRBV2	TRBJ2-7	CASTGTVHEQYF	TGTGCCTCCACCGGGACAGTCCACGAGCAGTACTTC
.	.	TRBV4-1	TRBJ1-3	CASSQITGRSSGNTIYF	TGCGCCAGCAGCCAAATAACAGGGCGCAGCTCTGGAAACACCATATATTTT
.	.	TRBV29-1	TRBJ2-5	CSGKIGLGKETQYF	TGCAGCGGAAAAATAGGCTTGGGCAAAGAGACCCAGTACTTC
.	TRBD1	TRBV6-1	TRBJ1-4	CASRDRGEKLFF	TGTGCCAGCAGAGACAGGGGCGAAAAACTGTTTTTT
once	TRBD2	TRBV5-4	TRBJ2-3	CASSHGSGRPGDTQYF	TGTGCCAGCAGCCACGGGAGCGGGAGGCCGGGGGATACGCAGTATTTT
.	TRBD1	TRBV15	TRBJ2-6	CATSSGTGAGANVLTF	TGTGCCACCAGCAGCGGAACAGGGGCGGGGGCCAACGTCCTGACTTTC
.	TRBD2	TRBV5-1	TRBJ2-1	CASSIQRGGIDEQFF	TGCGCCAGCAGCATCCAGCGGGGGGGCATCGATGAGCAGTTCTTC
once	TRBD1	TRBV5-4	TRBJ2-7	CASSPKTGYSYEQYF	TGTGCCAGCAGCCCGAAGACAGGGTACTCCTACGAGCAGTACTTC
.	TRBD2	TRBV11-2	TRBJ2-5	CASSLELAGGLGTQYF	TGTGCCAGCAGCTTAGAACTAGCGGGAGGTCTTGGGACCCAGTACTTC
.	TRBD1	TRBV5-1	TRBJ2-7	CASSSRQGAPYEQYF	TGCGCCAGCAGCTCGAGGCAGGGGGCACCCTACGAGCAGTACTTC
.	TRBD2	TRBV28	TRBJ2-1	CASSLGTSSYNEQFF	TGTGCCAGCAGTCTCGGGACTAGCAGCTACAATGAGCAGTTCTTC
.	TRBD2	TRBV4-3	TRBJ2-3	CASSQDYPRLADADTQYF	TGCGCCAGCAGCCAAGATTACCCCAGACTAGCAGACGCAGATACGCAGTATTTT
.	.	TRBV5-1	TRBJ1-1	CASSFRQVDTEAFF	TGCGCCAGCAGCTTTAGACAGGTGGACACTGAAGCTTTCTTT
.	.	TRBV5-1	TRBJ1-3	CASSLGQAALTSGNTIYF	TGCGCCAGCAGCTTGGGACAGGCCGCCTTGACCTCTGGAAACACCATATATTTT
.	TRBD2	TRBV7-2	TRBJ2-1	CASSRSGGANEQFF	TGTGCCAGCAGCCGAAGCGGGGGAGCCAATGAGCAGTTCTTC